Shown below are 21 T cell receptor beta chains from a single sample sequenced in a study of blood T cell repertoires in COVID-19. Produced via immunoSEQ multiplex PCR; TCRdb's table is partial and in-frame only. The table lists hundreds of thousands of clones, about four fifths of them singletons. The sample comprised peripheral blood. The receptors shown here come from an elderly man with acute or convalescent COVID-19.

In this sample, this clone turned up once. The rearrangement links TRBV5-1 to TRBJ1-6; 7 bases agree with TRBD1. The CDR3 consists of 16 residues. CDR1 and CDR2 from the germline V gene are SGHRS and YFSETQ. Unmatched junction bases numbered 6, after V lost 0 bases and J lost 6 bases. CDR3 region: CASSLGGQMGNSPLHF. In nucleotides, the CDR3 is TGCGCCAGCAGCTTGGGGGGACAGATGGGTAATTCACCCCTCCACTTT.

The genes are TRBV11-2 and TRBJ1-1, with D perhaps matching TRBD1 (5 bases). Germline V lookup: CDR1 SGHAT, CDR2 FQNNGV. The CDR3 is made up of 13 amino acids. V gave up 9 bases and J gave up 1 base, with 12 bases separating them. The CDR3 loop is CASRRGGNTEAFF. CDR3 coding DNA: TGTGCCAGTCGGAGGGGAGGGAACACTGAAGCTTTCTTT.

This chain uses TRBV5-5 with TRBJ1-4; no firm D call. V dropped 6 bases and J dropped 5 bases, with 20 bases sitting between them. CDR3 length equals 16 residues. Germline CDR1 is SGHKS and CDR2 is YYEKEE (reference sequence). CDR3 in DNA: TGTGCCAGCACAGCTGGTCTGCGGGAGGCAAATGAAAAACTGTTTTTT. Its protein is CASTAGLREANEKLFF.

This chain links TRBV6-5 with TRBJ1-1; possibly TRBD1 for D (5 bases). The CDR3 covers 13 residues. The V gene's germline CDR1 is MNHEY and CDR2 SVGAGI. V lost 6 bases and J lost 4, with 12 bases in between. CDR3 in amino acids: CASSPAGGTEAFF. The CDR3 nucleotides read TGTGCCAGCAGCCCCGCCGGGGGCACTGAAGCTTTCTTT.

The V and J genes are TRBV12-1 and TRBJ2-3; the D call in the table, TRBD2, was not verified against the DNA. TRBV12-1 is classified as a pseudogene. The CDR3 covers 20 residues. The CDR3 sequence is CASSFVRTSGGAWSTDTQYF. Here the CDR3 DNA reads TGTGCCAGCAGCTTTGTTAGGACTAGCGGGGGGGCCTGGAGCACAGATACGCAGTATTTT.

This rearrangement joins TRBV5-4 to TRBJ2-1; TRBD2 matches 8 bases. V lost 0 bases and J lost 2; bases outside the gene matches: 4. Germline V lookup: CDR1 SGHNT, CDR2 YYREEE (reference sequence). This CDR3 spans 16 amino acids. CDR3 sequence (DNA): TGTGCCAGCAGCTTGGCCGGGAGGGCCGCCTACAATGAGCAGTTCTTC. It codes for CASSLAGRAAYNEQFF.

This chain links TRBV5-6 with TRBJ2-7, with TRBD2 matching 10 bases. The CDR3 contains 17 residues. From germline, CDR1 is SGHDT and CDR2 YYEEEE. V lost 1 base and J lost 1; bases outside the gene matches: 8. The CDR3 region is CASSLLASGSKSYEQYF. CDR3 nucleotides: TGTGCCAGCAGCTTGTTAGCTAGCGGGAGTAAATCCTACGAGCAGTACTTC.

The chain employs TRBV4-1 and TRBJ2-1; 10 bases fit TRBD2. Trimming took 0 bases from V and 10 from J; bases not matched to a gene: 9. The CDR3 is 16 residues long. Germline CDR1 reads MGHRA; CDR2 reads YSYEKL. The CDR3 DNA reads as TGCGCCAGCAGCCAAGAATTTAGCGGGGGGCCCGGGGAGCAGTTCTTC. Amino acid sequence: CASSQEFSGGPGEQFF.

This chain connects TRBV10-3 to TRBJ2-5, with a weak D call TRBD2 (5 bases). The V end lost 6 bases, the J end lost 2 bases, and 16 bases lay between the germline ends. The CDR3 runs 15 residues. Germline CDR1 is ENHRY and CDR2 is SYGVKD. The CDR3 is CAISSRGVEQETQYF. CDR3 nucleotides: TGTGCCATCAGCTCCCGGGGAGTTGAGCAAGAGACCCAGTACTTC.

This chain connects TRBV7-8 to TRBJ1-2; possibly TRBD1 for D (5 bases). V was cut by 9 bases and J by 8 bases, with 25 bases left in between. In germline, CDR1 is SGHVS, CDR2 FQNEAQ. The CDR3 loop spans 15 amino acids. DNA of the CDR3: TGTGCCAGTACCAACTTCGGGCAGGTCCAGGGAGGCTACACCTTC. This encodes CASTNFGQVQGGYTF.

V is TRBV12-3 or TRBV12-4 and J is TRBJ1-2; TRBD1 aligns across 7 bases. The CDR3 spans 13 residues. With 2 bases clipped from V and 3 bases from J, the junction kept 0 bases outside the gene matches. The CDR3 bases are TGTGCCAGCAGTTTAAGGGGGCACTATGGCTACACCTTC. Protein product: CASSLRGHYGYTF.

This clone is a singleton in its sample. The chain recombines TRBV9 with TRBJ1-3, with TRBD1 as a possible D gene (5 bases). Trimming stripped 4 bases from V and 1 base from J, with 9 bases between. The germline V gene encodes CDR1 SGDLS and CDR2 YYNGEE. The CDR3 contains 14 residues. CDR3 sequence reads: CASSSRQSGNTIYF. DNA for the CDR3: TGTGCCAGCAGCTCCCGACAGTCTGGAAACACCATATATTTT.

This chain connects TRBV19 to TRBJ1-5; TRBD1 might be the D (5 bases). V shed 7 bases and J shed 0 bases, with 22 bases lying between them. In germline, CDR1 is LNHDA, CDR2 SQIVND (reference sequence). CDR3 length: 18 residues. The CDR3 reads CASTPFKGGVHSNQPQHF. The CDR3 nucleotides read TGTGCCAGTACCCCATTTAAGGGAGGGGTTCATAGCAATCAGCCCCAGCATTTT.

The chain has TRBV10-3 and TRBJ2-1, with 10 bases that match TRBD2. CDR3 length equals 16 residues. The J segment lost 6 bases and the V segment lost 7 bases, leaving 12 bases of the junction unmatched. Germline V CDR1 and CDR2: ENHRY, SYGVKD. In nucleotides, the CDR3 is TGTGCCATCAAAGAAATGTTAAGCGGGAGGGCCAATGAGCAGTTCTTC. It translates to CAIKEMLSGRANEQFF.

In its sample, this clone was seen once. The V and J genes are TRBV10-3 and TRBJ1-5, with D perhaps matching TRBD1 (6 bases). CDR1 is ENHRY and CDR2 is SYGVKD in the germline V gene. The CDR3 has 13 amino acids. Deletions cut 8 bases from V and 5 bases from J, with 13 bases between. The CDR3 loop is CAIGSQGYQPQHF. The CDR3 DNA reads as TGTGCCATCGGTTCACAGGGCTATCAGCCCCAGCATTTT.

The chain recombines TRBV28 with TRBJ2-2, with D possibly matching TRBD1 (6 bases). The CDR3 is made up of 14 amino acids. CDR1 is MDHEN and CDR2 is SYDVKM in the germline V gene. The V end was cut by 4 bases, the J end by 6 bases, with 12 bases between. CDR3 nucleotide sequence: TGTGCCAGCAGTTCGGGACAATTCTCCGGGGAGCTGTTTTTT. Amino acid sequence: CASSSGQFSGELFF.

V is TRBV27 and J is TRBJ2-7; 7 bases align to TRBD1. With V trimmed by 5 bases and J by 2 bases, 12 bases remained unmatched. This CDR3 region has 16 residues. Germline values: CDR1 MNHEY, CDR2 SMNVEV (reference sequence). The CDR3 reads CASSPRADRLTYEQYF. The CDR3 region has the DNA TGTGCCAGCAGTCCCCGCGCGGACAGGCTAACCTACGAGCAGTACTTC.

This chain uses TRBV5-1 with TRBJ2-7, with 7 bases that match TRBD1. The ends lost 4 bases at V and 6 bases at J; junction bases unmatched: 1. This CDR3 has 11 amino acids. Germline V CDR1 and CDR2: SGHRS, YFSETQ. The CDR3 loop is CASSPGGEQYF. For the CDR3, the DNA is TGCGCCAGCAGCCCAGGGGGCGAGCAGTACTTC.

This sequence joins TRBV14 and TRBJ1-2; 7 bases map to TRBD1. V was clipped by 5 bases and J by 2 bases; unmatched bases: 8. There are 15 residues in the CDR3. Germline CDR1 and CDR2: SGHDN and FVKESK. CDR3 nucleotide sequence: TGTGCCAGCAGCACACGACAGGGTTGGAACTATGGCTACACCTTC. It codes for CASSTRQGWNYGYTF.

This chain uses TRBV6-2 or TRBV6-3 with TRBJ1-1; D perhaps matches TRBD1 (6 bases). Trimming removed 6 bases at V and 5 bases at J, with 16 bases between. The CDR3 contains 14 residues. CDR1 MNHEY and CDR2 SVGEGT come from the germline V gene. The CDR3 loop reads CASSKQVQGTEAFF. The CDR3 DNA reads TGTGCCAGCAGCAAACAGGTTCAGGGGACTGAAGCTTTCTTT.

The V and J genes are TRBV15 and TRBJ1-5, with 8 nucleotides matching TRBD1. Trimming cost V 5 bases and J 2 bases; bases outside gene matches: 11. Germline V gene sequence: CDR1 LNHNV, CDR2 YYDKDF (reference sequence). The CDR3 extends over 17 amino acids. The CDR3 here is CATSPRQGQHGNQPQHF. CDR3 sequence (DNA): TGTGCCACCAGCCCGCGACAGGGGCAACATGGCAATCAGCCCCAGCATTTT.